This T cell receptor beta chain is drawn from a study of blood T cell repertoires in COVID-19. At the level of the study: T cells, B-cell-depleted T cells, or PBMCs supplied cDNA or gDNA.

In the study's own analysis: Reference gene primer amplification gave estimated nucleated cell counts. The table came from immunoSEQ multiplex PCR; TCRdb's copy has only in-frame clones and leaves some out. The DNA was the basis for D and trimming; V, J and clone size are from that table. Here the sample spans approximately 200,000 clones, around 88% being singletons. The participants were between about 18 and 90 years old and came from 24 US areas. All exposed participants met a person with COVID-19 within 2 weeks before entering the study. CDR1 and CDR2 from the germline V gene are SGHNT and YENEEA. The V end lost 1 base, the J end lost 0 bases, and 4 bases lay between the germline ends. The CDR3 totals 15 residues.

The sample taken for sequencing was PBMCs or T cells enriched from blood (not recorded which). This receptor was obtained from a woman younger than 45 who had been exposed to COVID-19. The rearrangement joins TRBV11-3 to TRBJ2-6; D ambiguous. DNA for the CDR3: TGTGCCAGCAGCTTAGGGAGCTCTGGGGCCAACGTCCTGACTTTC. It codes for CASSLGSSGANVLTF.